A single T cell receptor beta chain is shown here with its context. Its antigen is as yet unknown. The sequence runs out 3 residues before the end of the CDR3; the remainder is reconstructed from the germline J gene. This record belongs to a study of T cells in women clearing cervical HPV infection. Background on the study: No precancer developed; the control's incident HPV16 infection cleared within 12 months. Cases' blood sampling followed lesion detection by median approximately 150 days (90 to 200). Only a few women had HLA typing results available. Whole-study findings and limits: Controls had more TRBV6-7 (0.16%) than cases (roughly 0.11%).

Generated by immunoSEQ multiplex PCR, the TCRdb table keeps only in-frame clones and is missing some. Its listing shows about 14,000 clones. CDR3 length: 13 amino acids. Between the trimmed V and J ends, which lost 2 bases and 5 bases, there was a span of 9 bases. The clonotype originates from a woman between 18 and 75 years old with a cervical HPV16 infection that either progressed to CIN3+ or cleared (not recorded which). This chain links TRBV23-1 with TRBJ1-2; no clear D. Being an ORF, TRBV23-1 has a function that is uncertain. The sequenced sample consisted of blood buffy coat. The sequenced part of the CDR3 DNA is TGCGCCAGCAGTCAAGGCCGAAATTATGGC. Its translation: CASSQGRNYG. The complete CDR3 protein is CASSQGRNYGYTF.